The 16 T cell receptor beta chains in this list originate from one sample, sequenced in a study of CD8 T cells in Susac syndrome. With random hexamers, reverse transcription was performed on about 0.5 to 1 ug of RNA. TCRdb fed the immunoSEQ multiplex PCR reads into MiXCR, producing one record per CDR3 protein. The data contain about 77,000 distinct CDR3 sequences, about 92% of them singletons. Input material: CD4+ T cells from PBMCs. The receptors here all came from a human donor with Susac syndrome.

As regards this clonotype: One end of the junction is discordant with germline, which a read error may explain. The CDR3 spells CSVEIRQRTPDTQYF. The CDR3 DNA reads as TGCAGCGTTGAGATACGCCAACGGACTCCAGACACGCAGTATTTT. This chain links TRBV29-1 with TRBJ2-3; a weak D match, TRBD2 (5 bases). CDR3 size: 15 residues. Germline assignment: CDR1 SQVTM and CDR2 ANQGSEA.

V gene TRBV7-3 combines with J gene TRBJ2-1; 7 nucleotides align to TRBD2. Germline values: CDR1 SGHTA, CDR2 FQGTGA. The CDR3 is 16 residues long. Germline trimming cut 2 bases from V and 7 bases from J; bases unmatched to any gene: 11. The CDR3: CASSLFGGSLTNEQFF. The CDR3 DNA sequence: TGTGCCAGCAGCTTATTCGGCGGGAGTCTAACGAATGAGCAGTTCTTC.

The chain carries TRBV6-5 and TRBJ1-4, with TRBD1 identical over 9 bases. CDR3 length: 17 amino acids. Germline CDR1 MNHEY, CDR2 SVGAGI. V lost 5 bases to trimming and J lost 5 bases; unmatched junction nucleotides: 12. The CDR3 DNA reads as TGTGCCAGCAGTACTCAGACCCTAGGACAGGGGAATGAAAAACTGTTTTTT. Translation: CASSTQTLGQGNEKLFF.

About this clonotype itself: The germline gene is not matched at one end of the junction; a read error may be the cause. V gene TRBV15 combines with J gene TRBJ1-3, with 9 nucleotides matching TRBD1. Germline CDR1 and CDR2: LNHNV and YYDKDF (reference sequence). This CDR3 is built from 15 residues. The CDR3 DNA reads TGTGCCATCAGCAGGGGACAGGGATCTGGAAACACCATATATTTT. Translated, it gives CAISRGQGSGNTIYF.

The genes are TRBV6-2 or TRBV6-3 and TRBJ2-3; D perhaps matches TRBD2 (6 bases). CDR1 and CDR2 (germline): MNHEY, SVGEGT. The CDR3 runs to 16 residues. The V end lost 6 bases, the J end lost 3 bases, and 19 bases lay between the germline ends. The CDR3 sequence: CASRPLASGATDTQYF. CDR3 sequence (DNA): TGTGCCAGCAGACCCCTAGCGAGCGGTGCAACAGATACGCAGTATTTT.

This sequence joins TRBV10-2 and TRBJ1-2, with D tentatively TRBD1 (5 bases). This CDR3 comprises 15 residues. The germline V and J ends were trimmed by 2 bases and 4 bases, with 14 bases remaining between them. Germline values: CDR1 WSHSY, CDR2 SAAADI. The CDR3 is CASSEQGLVSYGYTF. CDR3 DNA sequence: TGCGCCAGCAGTGAGCAGGGACTCGTCTCCTATGGCTACACCTTC.

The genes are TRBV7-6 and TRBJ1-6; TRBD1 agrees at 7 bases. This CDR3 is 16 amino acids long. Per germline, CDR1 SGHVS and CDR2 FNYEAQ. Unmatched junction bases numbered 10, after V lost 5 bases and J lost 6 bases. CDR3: CASSRTGTEFNSPLHF. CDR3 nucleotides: TGTGCCAGCAGCCGTACCGGGACAGAATTTAATTCACCCCTCCACTTT.

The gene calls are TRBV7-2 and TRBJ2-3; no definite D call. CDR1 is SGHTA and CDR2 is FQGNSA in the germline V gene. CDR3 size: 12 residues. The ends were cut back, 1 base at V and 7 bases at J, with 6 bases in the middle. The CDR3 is CASSLVRNTQYF. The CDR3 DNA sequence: TGTGCCAGCAGCTTAGTGAGAAATACGCAGTATTTT.

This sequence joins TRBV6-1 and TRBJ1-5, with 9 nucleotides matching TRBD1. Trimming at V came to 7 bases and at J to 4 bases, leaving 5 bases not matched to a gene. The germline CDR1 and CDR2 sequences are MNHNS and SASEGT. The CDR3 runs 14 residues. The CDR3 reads CASNQDRGNQPQHF. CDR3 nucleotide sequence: TGTGCCAGCAACCAGGACAGGGGAAATCAGCCCCAGCATTTT.

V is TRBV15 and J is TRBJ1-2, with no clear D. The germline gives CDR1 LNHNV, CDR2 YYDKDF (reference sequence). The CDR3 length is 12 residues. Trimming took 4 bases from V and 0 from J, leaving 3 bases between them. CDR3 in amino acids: CATSKANYGYTF. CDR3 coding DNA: TGTGCCACCAGCAAAGCTAACTATGGCTACACCTTC. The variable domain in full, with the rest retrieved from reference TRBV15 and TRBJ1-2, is DAMVIQNPRYQVTQFGKPVTLSCSQTLNHNVMYWYQQKSSQAPKLLFHYYDKDFNNEADTPDNFQSRRPNTSFCFLDIRSPGLGDTAMYLCATSKANYGYTFGSGTRLTVV.

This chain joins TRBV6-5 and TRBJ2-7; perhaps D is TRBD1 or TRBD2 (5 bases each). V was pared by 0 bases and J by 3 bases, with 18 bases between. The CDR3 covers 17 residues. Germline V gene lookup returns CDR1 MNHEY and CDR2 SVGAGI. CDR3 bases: TGTGCCAGCAGTTACTCACTTCGGCGGGTAAGGGGCTACGAGCAGTACTTC. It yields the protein CASSYSLRRVRGYEQYF.

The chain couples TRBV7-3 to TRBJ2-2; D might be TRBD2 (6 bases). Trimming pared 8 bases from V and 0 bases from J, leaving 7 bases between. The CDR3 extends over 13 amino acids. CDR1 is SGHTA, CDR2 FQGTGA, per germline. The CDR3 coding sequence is TGTGCCAGCGGGAGGCCGAACACCGGGGAGCTGTTTTTT. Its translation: CASGRPNTGELFF. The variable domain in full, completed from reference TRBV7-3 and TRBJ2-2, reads GAGVSQTPSNKVTEKGKYVELRCDPISGHTALYWYRQSLGQGPEFLIYFQGTGAADDSGLPNDRFFAVRPEGSVSTLKIQRTERGDSAVYLCASGRPNTGELFFGEGSRLTVL.

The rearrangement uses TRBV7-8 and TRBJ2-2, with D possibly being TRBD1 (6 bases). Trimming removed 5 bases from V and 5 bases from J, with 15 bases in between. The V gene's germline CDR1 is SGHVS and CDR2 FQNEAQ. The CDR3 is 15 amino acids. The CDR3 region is CASSERTERTGELFF. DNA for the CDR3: TGTGCCAGCAGCGAGAGGACAGAGCGGACCGGGGAGCTGTTTTTT.

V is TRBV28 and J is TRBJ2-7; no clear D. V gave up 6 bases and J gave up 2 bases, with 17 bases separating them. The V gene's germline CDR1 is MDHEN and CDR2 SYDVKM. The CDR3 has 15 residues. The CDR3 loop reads CASSPQRLSTYEQYF. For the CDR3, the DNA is TGTGCCAGCAGCCCCCAACGGCTTAGTACCTACGAGCAGTACTTC.

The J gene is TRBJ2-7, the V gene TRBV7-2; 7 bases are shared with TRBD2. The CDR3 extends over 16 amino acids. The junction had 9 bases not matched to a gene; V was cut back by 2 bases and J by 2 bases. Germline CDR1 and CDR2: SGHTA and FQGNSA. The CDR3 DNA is TGTGCCAGCAGCTTAACGAATAGCGGGTTCCCCTACGAGCAGTACTTC. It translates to CASSLTNSGFPYEQYF.

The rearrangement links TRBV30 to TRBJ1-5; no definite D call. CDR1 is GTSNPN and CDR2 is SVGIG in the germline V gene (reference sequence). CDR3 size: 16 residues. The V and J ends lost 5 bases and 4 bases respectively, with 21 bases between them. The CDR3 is CAWLTGPSVPNQPQHF. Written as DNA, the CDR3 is TGTGCCTGGCTTACCGGGCCCTCCGTCCCAAATCAGCCCCAGCATTTT. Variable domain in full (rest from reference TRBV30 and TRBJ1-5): SQTIHQWPATLVQPVGSPLSLECTVEGTSNPNLYWYRQAAGRGLQLLFYSVGIGQISSEVPQNLSASRPQDRQFILSSKKLLLSDSGFYLCAWLTGPSVPNQPQHFGDGTRLSIL.